The rows below give T cell receptor beta chains drawn from one sample of a study of T cell changes during pregnancy in multiple sclerosis. TCRdb keeps only in-frame clones here, not all; method: immunoSEQ multiplex PCR. The sample has some 80,000 clones; 92% are singletons. The sample here was peripheral blood, taken before pregnancy. The source of these receptors is a female donor with multiple sclerosis, enrolled in a pregnancy study. Both conserved end residues are part of each CDR3. Fields, in order: V gene, J gene, D gene, clone size, CDR3 protein, CDR3 DNA. The D gene is left open where the match is weak. Size is stated for part of the rows, as once, few or many counts, or as a class when the clone is expanded.

v_call: TRBV29-1; j_call: TRBJ2-3; d_call: TRBD1; clone_size: .; cdr3_aa: CSGQDRGRDTQYF; cdr3_nt: TGCAGCGGCCAGGACAGGGGTAGGGATACGCAGTATTTT
v_call: TRBV7-9; j_call: TRBJ1-5; d_call: .; clone_size: .; cdr3_aa: CASSLANQPQHF; cdr3_nt: TGTGCCAGCAGCTTGGCAAATCAGCCCCAGCATTTT
v_call: TRBV16; j_call: TRBJ2-7; d_call: .; clone_size: .; cdr3_aa: CASSQSVSYEQYF; cdr3_nt: TGTGCCAGCAGCCAATCTGTGAGCTACGAGCAGTACTTC
v_call: TRBV13; j_call: TRBJ2-7; d_call: .; clone_size: .; cdr3_aa: CASSLGLLAYEQYF; cdr3_nt: TGTGCCAGCAGCTTAGGACTCCTCGCCTACGAGCAGTACTTC
v_call: TRBV4-1; j_call: TRBJ2-7; d_call: TRBD1; clone_size: .; cdr3_aa: CASSQPQGAYEQYF; cdr3_nt: TGCGCCAGCAGCCAACCCCAGGGGGCCTACGAGCAGTACTTC
v_call: TRBV19; j_call: TRBJ2-7; d_call: .; clone_size: .; cdr3_aa: CASSMGTWGPTYEQYF; cdr3_nt: TGTGCCAGTAGTATGGGGACATGGGGCCCTACCTACGAGCAGTACTTC
v_call: TRBV6-4; j_call: TRBJ2-1; d_call: .; clone_size: .; cdr3_aa: CASSEKASDPHEQFF; cdr3_nt: TGTGCCAGCAGTGAAAAGGCTAGCGACCCCCATGAGCAGTTCTTC
v_call: TRBV18; j_call: TRBJ1-3; d_call: .; clone_size: .; cdr3_aa: CASSHPGVGLPPLERF; cdr3_nt: TGTGCCAGCTCACATCCAGGGGTTGGCCTACCCCCGCTAGAACGCTTT
v_call: TRBV19; j_call: TRBJ2-4; d_call: .; clone_size: .; cdr3_aa: CASSTSKIAKNIQYF; cdr3_nt: TGTGCCAGTAGTACCTCTAAAATAGCCAAAAACATTCAGTACTTC
v_call: TRBV5-1; j_call: TRBJ2-5; d_call: TRBD1; clone_size: .; cdr3_aa: CASSFGQGAETQYF; cdr3_nt: TGCGCCAGCAGCTTCGGACAGGGGGCTGAGACCCAGTACTTC
v_call: TRBV4-3; j_call: TRBJ2-1; d_call: TRBD2; clone_size: .; cdr3_aa: CASSQGTLTSGRYQSYNEQFF; cdr3_nt: TGCGCCAGCAGCCAGGGGACCCTAACTAGCGGGAGGTATCAATCCTACAATGAGCAGTTCTTC
v_call: TRBV2; j_call: TRBJ2-1; d_call: .; clone_size: .; cdr3_aa: CASSGGLVGFDEQFF; cdr3_nt: TGTGCCAGCAGTGGGGGACTCGTCGGGTTCGATGAGCAGTTCTTC
v_call: TRBV25-1; j_call: TRBJ2-3; d_call: .; clone_size: once; cdr3_aa: CARPGHRTDTQYF; cdr3_nt: TGTGCCAGGCCGGGACACCGGACAGATACGCAGTATTTT
v_call: TRBV28; j_call: TRBJ2-7; d_call: TRBD1; clone_size: .; cdr3_aa: CASSFVTGVTYEQYF; cdr3_nt: TGTGCCAGCAGTTTCGTGACAGGGGTGACCTACGAGCAGTACTTC
v_call: TRBV28; j_call: TRBJ2-4; d_call: TRBD1; clone_size: .; cdr3_aa: CASSLSGQGTANIQYF; cdr3_nt: TGTGCCAGCAGTTTATCTGGACAGGGGACGGCAAACATTCAGTACTTC
v_call: TRBV9; j_call: TRBJ2-2; d_call: TRBD2; clone_size: .; cdr3_aa: CASGERETGELFF; cdr3_nt: TGTGCCAGCGGGGAGCGGGAGACCGGGGAGCTGTTTTTT
v_call: TRBV4-1; j_call: TRBJ2-3; d_call: TRBD1; clone_size: .; cdr3_aa: CASSQVIGTAYTDTQYF; cdr3_nt: TGCGCCAGCAGCCAAGTCATAGGGACAGCGTACACAGATACGCAGTATTTT
v_call: TRBV4-3; j_call: TRBJ1-2; d_call: TRBD1; clone_size: .; cdr3_aa: CASSSTPPTATGSLTF; cdr3_nt: TGCGCCAGCAGCAGTACCCCTCCTACAGCGACAGGGAGTCTCACCTTC
v_call: TRBV6-1; j_call: TRBJ2-3; d_call: TRBD2; clone_size: .; cdr3_aa: CASSEASAGVADTQYF; cdr3_nt: TGTGCCAGCAGTGAAGCTAGCGCGGGAGTCGCAGATACGCAGTATTTT
v_call: TRBV4-1; j_call: TRBJ1-1; d_call: .; clone_size: once; cdr3_aa: CASSQTPFAGVTEAFF; cdr3_nt: TGCGCCAGCAGCCAAACCCCTTTCGCGGGGGTCACTGAAGCTTTCTTT
v_call: TRBV2; j_call: TRBJ2-1; d_call: TRBD2; clone_size: .; cdr3_aa: CASEPGLAGPGEEQFF; cdr3_nt: TGTGCCAGCGAACCGGGACTAGCGGGTCCGGGTGAGGAGCAGTTCTTC
v_call: TRBV29-1; j_call: TRBJ2-7; d_call: .; clone_size: .; cdr3_aa: CSVERRGEQYF; cdr3_nt: TGCAGCGTTGAACGCAGGGGCGAGCAGTACTTC
v_call: TRBV28; j_call: TRBJ1-2; d_call: .; clone_size: once; cdr3_aa: CASSLYREFYGYTF; cdr3_nt: TGTGCCAGCAGTTTATACAGGGAATTCTATGGCTACACCTTC
v_call: TRBV19; j_call: TRBJ1-2; d_call: .; clone_size: .; cdr3_aa: CASSFLDSTNYGYTF; cdr3_nt: TGTGCCAGTAGTTTTTTAGACAGCACTAACTATGGCTACACCTTC
v_call: TRBV29-1; j_call: TRBJ2-1; d_call: TRBD2; clone_size: .; cdr3_aa: CSVEAGGLAWSNEQFF; cdr3_nt: TGCAGCGTTGAAGCTGGGGGACTAGCTTGGAGCAATGAGCAGTTCTTC
v_call: TRBV7-2; j_call: TRBJ2-7; d_call: .; clone_size: .; cdr3_aa: CASSLLGGRYEQYF; cdr3_nt: TGTGCCAGCAGCTTATTGGGGGGTCGCTACGAGCAGTACTTC
v_call: TRBV11-1; j_call: TRBJ1-4; d_call: .; clone_size: .; cdr3_aa: CASSPRGAGEKLFF; cdr3_nt: TGTGCCAGCAGCCCCAGGGGAGCCGGAGAAAAACTGTTTTTT
v_call: TRBV19; j_call: TRBJ2-5; d_call: TRBD1; clone_size: .; cdr3_aa: CATSETGRLVETQYF; cdr3_nt: TGTGCCACCTCCGAGACAGGGCGGTTGGTGGAGACCCAGTACTTC
v_call: TRBV29-1; j_call: TRBJ2-7; d_call: .; clone_size: .; cdr3_aa: CSVEGGPLNEQYF; cdr3_nt: TGCAGCGTTGAGGGGGGACCGCTCAACGAGCAGTACTTC
v_call: TRBV10-3; j_call: TRBJ2-5; d_call: .; clone_size: .; cdr3_aa: CAISQGRRGETQYF; cdr3_nt: TGTGCCATCAGTCAGGGGCGACGGGGAGAGACCCAGTACTTC
v_call: TRBV12-5; j_call: TRBJ2-3; d_call: TRBD2; clone_size: .; cdr3_aa: CASGLRLAGGPVPDTQYF; cdr3_nt: TGTGCTAGTGGTTTGAGATTAGCGGGAGGGCCAGTCCCAGATACGCAGTATTTT
v_call: TRBV18; j_call: TRBJ2-5; d_call: TRBD1; clone_size: .; cdr3_aa: CASSPVLGQGSGETQYF; cdr3_nt: TGTGCCAGCTCACCGGTACTGGGACAGGGAAGCGGGGAGACCCAGTACTTC
v_call: TRBV19; j_call: TRBJ2-1; d_call: TRBD2; clone_size: once; cdr3_aa: CASSTTLAGRGNEQFF; cdr3_nt: TGTGCCAGTAGTACAACTCTAGCGGGACGGGGAAATGAGCAGTTCTTC
v_call: TRBV28; j_call: TRBJ1-1; d_call: .; clone_size: .; cdr3_aa: CASSLYRAEAFF; cdr3_nt: TGTGCCAGCAGTTTATACAGGGCTGAAGCTTTCTTT
v_call: TRBV7-2; j_call: TRBJ2-7; d_call: .; clone_size: few; cdr3_aa: CASSLALLYEQYF; cdr3_nt: TGTGCCAGCAGCTTAGCACTCCTTTACGAGCAGTACTTC
v_call: TRBV2; j_call: TRBJ1-5; d_call: .; clone_size: once; cdr3_aa: CASSEARGRQPQHF; cdr3_nt: TGTGCCAGCAGTGAAGCTAGGGGAAGACAGCCCCAGCATTTT
v_call: TRBV11-2; j_call: TRBJ1-1; d_call: .; clone_size: .; cdr3_aa: CASSLGGVWNTEAFF; cdr3_nt: TGTGCCAGCAGCTTAGGGGGGGTCTGGAACACTGAAGCTTTCTTT
v_call: TRBV9; j_call: TRBJ2-2; d_call: TRBD2; clone_size: .; cdr3_aa: CASSPETSGHNTGELFF; cdr3_nt: TGTGCCAGCAGCCCCGAGACTAGCGGACATAACACCGGGGAGCTGTTTTTT
v_call: TRBV19; j_call: TRBJ2-2; d_call: TRBD1; clone_size: .; cdr3_aa: CASSISGGVTGELFF; cdr3_nt: TGTGCCAGTAGTATTTCAGGGGGTGTAACCGGGGAGCTGTTTTTT
v_call: TRBV7-7; j_call: TRBJ2-7; d_call: TRBD1; clone_size: once; cdr3_aa: CASSPSGTGHEQYF; cdr3_nt: TGTGCTAGCAGCCCATCCGGGACAGGGCACGAGCAGTACTTC
v_call: TRBV4-2; j_call: TRBJ2-1; d_call: TRBD2; clone_size: .; cdr3_aa: CASSPAGGSYNEQFF; cdr3_nt: TGTGCCAGCAGCCCAGCGGGAGGCTCCTACAATGAGCAGTTCTTC
v_call: TRBV5-4; j_call: TRBJ2-5; d_call: TRBD2; clone_size: .; cdr3_aa: CASSSSSGRRGRETQYF; cdr3_nt: TGTGCCAGCAGCTCCTCTAGCGGGAGGAGAGGACGAGAGACCCAGTACTTC
v_call: TRBV9; j_call: TRBJ2-1; d_call: .; clone_size: .; cdr3_aa: CASSVGGDTYNEQFF; cdr3_nt: TGTGCCAGCAGCGTAGGTGGGGACACCTACAATGAGCAGTTCTTC
v_call: TRBV28; j_call: TRBJ1-4; d_call: TRBD1; clone_size: .; cdr3_aa: CASSTPGQGTNEKLFF; cdr3_nt: TGTGCCAGCAGTACTCCCGGACAGGGCACTAATGAAAAACTGTTTTTT
v_call: TRBV10-3; j_call: TRBJ2-3; d_call: TRBD2; clone_size: .; cdr3_aa: CAIRPGTSVTDTQYF; cdr3_nt: TGTGCCATCAGGCCGGGGACTAGCGTTACAGATACGCAGTATTTT
v_call: TRBV14; j_call: TRBJ1-1; d_call: .; clone_size: .; cdr3_aa: CASSHGRAANTEAFF; cdr3_nt: TGTGCCAGCAGCCATGGCAGGGCGGCGAACACTGAAGCTTTCTTT
v_call: TRBV29-1; j_call: TRBJ1-3; d_call: .; clone_size: .; cdr3_aa: CSAGPGGNTIYF; cdr3_nt: TGCAGCGCCGGGCCAGGGGGAAACACCATATATTTT
v_call: TRBV30; j_call: TRBJ1-2; d_call: .; clone_size: .; cdr3_aa: CAWRGSGDYGYTF; cdr3_nt: TGTGCCTGGAGAGGCAGTGGAGACTATGGCTACACCTTC
v_call: TRBV5-1; j_call: TRBJ2-7; d_call: TRBD2; clone_size: .; cdr3_aa: CASSFGLAENYEQYF; cdr3_nt: TGCGCCAGCAGCTTTGGACTAGCGGAAAACTACGAGCAGTACTTC
v_call: TRBV2; j_call: TRBJ2-1; d_call: TRBD2; clone_size: .; cdr3_aa: CASSERGTSEIGEQFF; cdr3_nt: TGTGCCAGCAGTGAAAGGGGGACTAGCGAAATTGGTGAGCAGTTCTTC
v_call: TRBV5-8; j_call: TRBJ1-5; d_call: TRBD1; clone_size: .; cdr3_aa: CASSLGDRAFNQPQHF; cdr3_nt: TGTGCCAGCAGCTTGGGAGACAGGGCTTTCAATCAGCCCCAGCATTTT
v_call: TRBV2; j_call: TRBJ2-2; d_call: .; clone_size: .; cdr3_aa: CASSERETGELFF; cdr3_nt: TGTGCCAGCAGTGAAAGGGAGACCGGGGAGCTGTTTTTT
v_call: TRBV28; j_call: TRBJ1-5; d_call: .; clone_size: .; cdr3_aa: CASSFWADQPQHF; cdr3_nt: TGTGCCAGCAGTTTTTGGGCAGATCAGCCCCAGCATTTT
v_call: TRBV7-6; j_call: TRBJ2-3; d_call: TRBD2; clone_size: .; cdr3_aa: CASSLGAGGPDTQYF; cdr3_nt: TGTGCCAGCAGCTTAGGGGCGGGAGGGCCAGATACGCAGTATTTT
v_call: TRBV5-1; j_call: TRBJ2-1; d_call: .; clone_size: .; cdr3_aa: CASSLLDFGEQFF; cdr3_nt: TGCGCCAGCAGCTTGCTAGACTTCGGTGAGCAGTTCTTC
v_call: TRBV6-6; j_call: TRBJ1-2; d_call: TRBD1; clone_size: .; cdr3_aa: CASSRGQDYGYTF; cdr3_nt: TGTGCCAGCAGCCGCGGACAGGACTATGGCTACACCTTC
v_call: TRBV28; j_call: TRBJ2-7; d_call: TRBD2; clone_size: .; cdr3_aa: CASKLAGDYEQYF; cdr3_nt: TGTGCCAGTAAACTAGCGGGCGACTACGAGCAGTACTTC